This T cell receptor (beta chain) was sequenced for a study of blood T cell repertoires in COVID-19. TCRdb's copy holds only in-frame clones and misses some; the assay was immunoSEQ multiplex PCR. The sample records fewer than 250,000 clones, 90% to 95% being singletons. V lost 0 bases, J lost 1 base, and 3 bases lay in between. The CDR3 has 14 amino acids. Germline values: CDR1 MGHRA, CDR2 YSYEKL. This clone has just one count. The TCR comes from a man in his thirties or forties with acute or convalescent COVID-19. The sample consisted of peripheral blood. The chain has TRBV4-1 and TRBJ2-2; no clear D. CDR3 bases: TGCGCCAGCAGCCAAGACCGGAACACCGGGGAGCTGTTTTTT. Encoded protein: CASSQDRNTGELFF.